This T cell receptor beta chain was observed in a study of T cell repertoires in cytomegalovirus infection. At the level of the study: CMV infection together with matching HLA type was indicated by public TCR beta signatures. Whole-study findings and limits: What dominated the ex vivo response were HLA-C-restricted CMV-specific TCR beta clonotypes.

J was trimmed by 1 base and V by 10 bases; bases with no gene match: 7. The CDR3 length is 15 residues. Germline-derived CDR1 and CDR2 are SEHNR and FQNEAQ (reference sequence). This clonotype appeared a few times. Its target is not known. One entry per CDR3 protein, called by TCRdb with MiXCR from the reads. The sample carries about 83,000 distinct CDR3 sequences, 20% to 30% recorded once. The sample here was CD8+ T cells from cultured PBMCs, taken from culture after CMV antigen stimulation. The source is a human donor in good health (CMV status not recorded). Some clones in this sample may be carry-over from other donors' samples. This chain uses TRBV7-9 with TRBJ2-5; TRBD1 matches at 12 bases. As DNA, the CDR3 is TGTGCCACCAAGGGGGACAGGGGGCTCCAAGAGACCCAGTACTTC. This codes for CATKGDRGLQETQYF. Full variable domain (remainder filled in from reference TRBV7-9 and TRBJ2-5): DTGVSQNPRHKITKRGQNVTFRCDPISEHNRLYWYRQTLGQGPEFLTYFQNEAQLEKSRLLSDRFSAERPKGSFSTLEIQRTEQGDSAMYLCATKGDRGLQETQYFGPGTRLLVL.